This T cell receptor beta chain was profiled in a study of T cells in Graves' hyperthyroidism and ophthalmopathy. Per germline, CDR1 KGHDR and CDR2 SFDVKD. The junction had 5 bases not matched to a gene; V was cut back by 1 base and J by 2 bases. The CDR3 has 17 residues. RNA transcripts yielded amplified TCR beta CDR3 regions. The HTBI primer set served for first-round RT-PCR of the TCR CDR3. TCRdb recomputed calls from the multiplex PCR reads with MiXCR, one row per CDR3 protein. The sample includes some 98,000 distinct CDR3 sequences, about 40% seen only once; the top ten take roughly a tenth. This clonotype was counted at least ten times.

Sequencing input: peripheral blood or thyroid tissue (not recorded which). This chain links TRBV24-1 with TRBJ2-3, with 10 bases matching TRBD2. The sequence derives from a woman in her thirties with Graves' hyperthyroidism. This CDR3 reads CATSDFLAGGPTDTQYF. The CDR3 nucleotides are TGTGCCACCAGTGATTTTTTAGCGGGAGGACCCACAGATACGCAGTATTTT.